This T cell receptor (beta chain) stems from a study of OX40 agonist ivuxolimab in advanced cancers. This clone was found a few times. Clones were read by immunoSEQ multiplex PCR, and TCRdb kept only the in-frame ones, dropping some. The sample gives about 69,000 clones, approximately 81% of which show up once; roughly 6% is in the top ten. Germline CDR1 MNHEY, CDR2 SVGAGI. CDR3 size: 14 residues. Trimming shortened V by 4 bases and J by 7 bases, and 11 bases separated the two germline ends. The rearrangement uses TRBV6-5 and TRBJ1-6; no reliable D call. This clonotype was obtained from an adult with an advanced solid tumor such as melanoma, head and neck, liver or kidney cancer. Material: CD4+ or CD8+ T cells sorted from blood, obtained in a trial of the OX40 agonist ivuxolimab. This chain's CDR3 is CASSFELGNSPLHF. Here the CDR3 DNA reads TGTGCCAGCAGTTTTGAGCTGGGGAATTCACCCCTCCACTTT.